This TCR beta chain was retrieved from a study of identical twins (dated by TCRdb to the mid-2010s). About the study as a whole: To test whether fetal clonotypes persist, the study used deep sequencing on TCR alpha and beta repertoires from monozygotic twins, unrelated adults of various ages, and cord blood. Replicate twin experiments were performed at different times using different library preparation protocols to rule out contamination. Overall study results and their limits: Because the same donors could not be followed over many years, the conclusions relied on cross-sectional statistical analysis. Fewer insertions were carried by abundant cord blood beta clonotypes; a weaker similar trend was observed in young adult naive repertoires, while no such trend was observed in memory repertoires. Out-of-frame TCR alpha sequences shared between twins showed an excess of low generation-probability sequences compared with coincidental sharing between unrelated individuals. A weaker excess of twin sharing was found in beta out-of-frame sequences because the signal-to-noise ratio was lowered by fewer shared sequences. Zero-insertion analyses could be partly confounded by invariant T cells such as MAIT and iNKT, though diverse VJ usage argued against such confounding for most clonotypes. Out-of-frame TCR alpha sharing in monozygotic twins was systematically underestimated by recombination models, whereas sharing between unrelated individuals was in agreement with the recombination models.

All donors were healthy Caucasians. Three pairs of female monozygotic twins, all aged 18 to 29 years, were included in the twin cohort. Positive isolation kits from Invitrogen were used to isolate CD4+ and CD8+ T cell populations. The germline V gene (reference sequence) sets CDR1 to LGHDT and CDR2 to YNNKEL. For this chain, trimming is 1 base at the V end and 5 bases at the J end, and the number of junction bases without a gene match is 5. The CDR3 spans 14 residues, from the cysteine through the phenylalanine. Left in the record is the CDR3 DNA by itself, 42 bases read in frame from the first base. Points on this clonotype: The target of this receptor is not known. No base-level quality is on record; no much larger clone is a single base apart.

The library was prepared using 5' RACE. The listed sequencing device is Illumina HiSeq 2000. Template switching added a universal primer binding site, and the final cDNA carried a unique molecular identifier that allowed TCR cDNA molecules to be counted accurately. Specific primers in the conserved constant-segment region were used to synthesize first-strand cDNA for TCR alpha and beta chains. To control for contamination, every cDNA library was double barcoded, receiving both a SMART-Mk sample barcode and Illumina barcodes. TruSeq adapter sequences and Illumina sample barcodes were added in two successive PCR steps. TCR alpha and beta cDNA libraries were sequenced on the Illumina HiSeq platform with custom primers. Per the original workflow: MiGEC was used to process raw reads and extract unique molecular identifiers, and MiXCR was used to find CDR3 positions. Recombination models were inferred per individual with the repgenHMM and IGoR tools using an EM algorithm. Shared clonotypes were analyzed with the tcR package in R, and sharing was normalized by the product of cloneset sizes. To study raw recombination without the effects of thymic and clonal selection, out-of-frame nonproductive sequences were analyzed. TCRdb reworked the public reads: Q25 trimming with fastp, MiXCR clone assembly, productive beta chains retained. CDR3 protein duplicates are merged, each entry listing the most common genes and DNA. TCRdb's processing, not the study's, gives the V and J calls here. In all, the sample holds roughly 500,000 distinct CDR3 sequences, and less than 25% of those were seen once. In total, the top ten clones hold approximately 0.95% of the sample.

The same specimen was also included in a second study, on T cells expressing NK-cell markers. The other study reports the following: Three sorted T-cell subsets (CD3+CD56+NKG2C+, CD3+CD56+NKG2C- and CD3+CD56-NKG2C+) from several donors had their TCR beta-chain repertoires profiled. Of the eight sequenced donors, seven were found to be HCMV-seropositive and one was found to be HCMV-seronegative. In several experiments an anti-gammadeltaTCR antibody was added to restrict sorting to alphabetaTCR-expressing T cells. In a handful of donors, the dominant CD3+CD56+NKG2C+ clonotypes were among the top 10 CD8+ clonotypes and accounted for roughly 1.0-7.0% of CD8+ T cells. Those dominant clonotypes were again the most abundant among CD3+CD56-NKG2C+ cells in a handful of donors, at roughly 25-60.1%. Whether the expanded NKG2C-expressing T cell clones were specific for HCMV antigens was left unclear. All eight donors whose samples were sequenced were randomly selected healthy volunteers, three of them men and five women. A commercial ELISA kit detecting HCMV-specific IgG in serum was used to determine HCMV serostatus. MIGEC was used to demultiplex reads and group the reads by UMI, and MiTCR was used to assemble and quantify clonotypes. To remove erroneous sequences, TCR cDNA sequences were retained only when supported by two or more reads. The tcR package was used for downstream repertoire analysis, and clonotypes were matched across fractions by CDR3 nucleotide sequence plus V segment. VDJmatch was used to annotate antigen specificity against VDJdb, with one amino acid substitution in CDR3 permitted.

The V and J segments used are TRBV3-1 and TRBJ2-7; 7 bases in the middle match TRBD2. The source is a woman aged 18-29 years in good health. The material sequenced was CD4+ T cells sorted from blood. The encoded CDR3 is CASSQVGTINEQYF. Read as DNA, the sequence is TGTGCCAGCAGCCAAGTCGGGACTATCAACGAGCAGTACTTC.